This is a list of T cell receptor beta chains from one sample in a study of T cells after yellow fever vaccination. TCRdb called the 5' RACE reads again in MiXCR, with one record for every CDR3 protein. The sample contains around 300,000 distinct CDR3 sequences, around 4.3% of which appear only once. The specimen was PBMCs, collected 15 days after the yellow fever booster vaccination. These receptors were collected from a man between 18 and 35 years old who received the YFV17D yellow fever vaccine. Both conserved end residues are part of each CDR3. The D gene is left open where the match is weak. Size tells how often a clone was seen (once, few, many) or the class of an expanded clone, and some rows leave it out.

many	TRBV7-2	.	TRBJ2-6	CASSLTWGSGANVLTF	TGTGCCAGCAGCTTAACATGGGGCTCTGGGGCCAACGTCCTGACTTTC
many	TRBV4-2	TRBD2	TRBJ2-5	CASSQASGGRGETQYF	TGTGCCAGCAGCCAGGCTAGCGGGGGGCGGGGAGAGACCCAGTACTTC
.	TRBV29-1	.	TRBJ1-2	CSVGWGDGYTF	TGCAGCGTTGGGTGGGGAGATGGCTACACCTTC
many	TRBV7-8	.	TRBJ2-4	CASSLEALAKNIQYF	TGTGCCAGCAGCTTAGAGGCCCTAGCCAAAAACATTCAGTACTTC
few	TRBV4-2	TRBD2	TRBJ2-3	CASSGGLAVTDTQYF	TGTGCCAGCAGCGGCGGACTAGCGGTCACAGATACGCAGTATTTT
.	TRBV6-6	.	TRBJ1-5	CASSYPDAYSNQPQHF	TGTGCCAGCAGTTACCCCGACGCCTATAGCAATCAGCCCCAGCATTTT
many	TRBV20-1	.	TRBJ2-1	CSATSGGSEQFF	TGCAGTGCTACCAGCGGTGGGAGCGAGCAGTTCTTC
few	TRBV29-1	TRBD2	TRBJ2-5	CSVEAGRGENVETQYF	TGCAGCGTTGAAGCCGGGCGGGGGGAAAATGTGGAGACCCAGTACTTC
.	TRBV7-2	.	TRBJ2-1	CASSFRSGEHEQFF	TGTGCCAGCAGCTTTAGATCGGGGGAGCATGAGCAGTTCTTC
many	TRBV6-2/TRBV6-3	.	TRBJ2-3	CASSLDRRTQYF	TGTGCCAGCAGTCTTGATCGGCGGACTCAGTATTTT
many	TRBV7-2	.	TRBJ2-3	CASSLVAGLSTDTQYF	TGTGCCAGCAGCTTAGTGGCGGGGTTGAGCACAGATACGCAGTATTTT
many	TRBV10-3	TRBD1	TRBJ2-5	CATQTGGRETQYF	TGTGCCACCCAGACAGGGGGAAGAGAGACCCAGTACTTC
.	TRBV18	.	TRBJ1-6	CASSPLPASGTANSPLHF	TGTGCCAGCTCACCCCTGCCTGCCTCCGGGACGGCGAATTCACCCCTCCACTTT
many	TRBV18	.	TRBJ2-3	CASSSDSKDDTQYF	TGTGCCAGCTCATCGGACAGTAAAGACGATACGCAGTATTTT
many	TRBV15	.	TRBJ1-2	CATSSPEANYGYTF	TGTGCCACCAGCAGCCCCGAAGCTAACTATGGCTACACCTTC
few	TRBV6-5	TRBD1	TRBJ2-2	CASSRDREGGELFF	TGTGCCAGCAGTCGGGACAGGGAGGGCGGGGAGCTGTTTTTT
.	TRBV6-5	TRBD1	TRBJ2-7	CASSYGTGAHEQYF	TGTGCCAGCAGTTACGGGACAGGGGCACACGAGCAGTACTTC
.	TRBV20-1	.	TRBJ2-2	CSATGVANTGELFF	TGCAGTGCTACCGGGGTAGCGAACACCGGGGAGCTGTTTTTT
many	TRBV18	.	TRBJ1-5	CASSPRGNQPQHF	TGCGCCAGCAGCCCTAGGGGAAATCAGCCCCAGCATTTT
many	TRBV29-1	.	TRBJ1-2	CSVRQMRGYTF	TGCAGCGTTCGCCAGATGCGAGGCTACACCTTC
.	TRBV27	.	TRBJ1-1	CASKTAGLGLFNTEAFF	TGTGCCAGCAAAACCGCGGGCCTTGGGTTGTTCAACACTGAAGCTTTCTTT
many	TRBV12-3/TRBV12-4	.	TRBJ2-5	CASSLAPLETQYF	TGTGCCAGCAGTTTAGCCCCCTTGGAGACCCAGTACTTC
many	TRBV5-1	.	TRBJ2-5	CASSLGARGETQYF	TGCGCCAGCAGCTTGGGGGCTAGGGGAGAGACCCAGTACTTC
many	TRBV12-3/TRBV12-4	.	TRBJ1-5	CASGQLNQPQHF	TGTGCCAGTGGACAACTCAATCAGCCCCAGCATTTT
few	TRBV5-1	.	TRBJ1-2	CASSDSFYGYTF	TGCGCCAGCAGTGACAGCTTCTATGGCTACACCTTC
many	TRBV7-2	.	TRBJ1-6	CASSLESGLKKGSPLHF	TGTGCCAGCAGCTTAGAGTCTGGCCTTAAGAAGGGTTCACCCCTCCACTTT
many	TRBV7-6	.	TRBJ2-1	CASSAKTSGVVEQFF	TGTGCCAGCAGCGCTAAGACTAGTGGGGTTGTCGAGCAGTTCTTC
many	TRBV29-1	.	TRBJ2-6	CSVGTDFESGANVLTF	TGCAGCGTTGGCACGGACTTCGAGTCTGGGGCCAACGTCCTGACTTTC
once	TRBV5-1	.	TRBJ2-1	CASSPGVLNEQFF	TGCGCCAGCAGCCCAGGGGTGCTGAATGAGCAGTTCTTC
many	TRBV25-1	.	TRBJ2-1	CASSAPRGPTPGSYNEQFF	TGTGCCAGCAGTGCTCCCAGGGGCCCTACCCCAGGCTCCTACAATGAGCAGTTCTTC
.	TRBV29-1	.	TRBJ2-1	CSVVPGTYNEQFF	TGCAGCGTTGTCCCGGGGACCTACAATGAGCAGTTCTTC
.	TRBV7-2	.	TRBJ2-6	CASSLDWAGANVLTF	TGTGCCAGCAGCTTAGATTGGGCTGGGGCCAACGTCCTGACTTTC
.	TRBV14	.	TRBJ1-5	CASSQDLGGNDQPQHF	TGTGCCAGCAGCCAAGATCTCGGAGGGAATGATCAGCCCCAGCATTTT
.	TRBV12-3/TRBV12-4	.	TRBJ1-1	CASKFGGYSTEAFF	TGTGCCAGCAAATTCGGGGGGTATAGCACTGAAGCTTTCTTT
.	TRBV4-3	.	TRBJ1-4	CASSQDTRVEKLFF	TGCGCCAGCAGCCAAGACACCCGGGTTGAAAAACTGTTTTTT
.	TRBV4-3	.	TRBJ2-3	CASSQGGGSLETQYF	TGCGCCAGCAGCCAAGGGGGAGGATCCCTGGAAACGCAGTATTTT
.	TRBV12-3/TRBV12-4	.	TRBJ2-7	CASRGGLLYEQYF	TGTGCCAGCAGGGGGGGCCTCCTCTACGAGCAGTACTTC
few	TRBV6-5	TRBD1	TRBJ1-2	CASSRGQGAVYGYTF	TGTGCCAGCAGTCGGGGACAGGGTGCTGTCTATGGCTACACCTTC
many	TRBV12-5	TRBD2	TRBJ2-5	CASGFLLRGGSETQYF	TGTGCTAGTGGTTTCCTTCTCCGGGGGGGCAGCGAGACCCAGTACTTC
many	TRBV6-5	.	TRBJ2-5	CASRRSQGTPWETQYF	TGTGCCAGCAGACGCTCCCAGGGGACGCCGTGGGAGACCCAGTACTTC
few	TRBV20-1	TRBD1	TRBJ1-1	CSASRQGYTEAFF	TGCAGTGCTAGCAGACAGGGGTACACTGAAGCTTTCTTT
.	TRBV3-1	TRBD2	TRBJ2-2	CASSLTSAGELFF	TGTGCCAGCAGCCTTACTAGCGCCGGGGAGCTGTTTTTT
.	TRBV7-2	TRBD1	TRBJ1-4	CASSPDRGEEKLFF	TGTGCCAGCAGCCCAGACAGGGGGGAAGAAAAACTGTTTTTT
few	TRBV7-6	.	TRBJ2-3	CASGGLGVTDTQYF	TGTGCCAGCGGGGGTCTGGGGGTAACAGATACGCAGTATTTT